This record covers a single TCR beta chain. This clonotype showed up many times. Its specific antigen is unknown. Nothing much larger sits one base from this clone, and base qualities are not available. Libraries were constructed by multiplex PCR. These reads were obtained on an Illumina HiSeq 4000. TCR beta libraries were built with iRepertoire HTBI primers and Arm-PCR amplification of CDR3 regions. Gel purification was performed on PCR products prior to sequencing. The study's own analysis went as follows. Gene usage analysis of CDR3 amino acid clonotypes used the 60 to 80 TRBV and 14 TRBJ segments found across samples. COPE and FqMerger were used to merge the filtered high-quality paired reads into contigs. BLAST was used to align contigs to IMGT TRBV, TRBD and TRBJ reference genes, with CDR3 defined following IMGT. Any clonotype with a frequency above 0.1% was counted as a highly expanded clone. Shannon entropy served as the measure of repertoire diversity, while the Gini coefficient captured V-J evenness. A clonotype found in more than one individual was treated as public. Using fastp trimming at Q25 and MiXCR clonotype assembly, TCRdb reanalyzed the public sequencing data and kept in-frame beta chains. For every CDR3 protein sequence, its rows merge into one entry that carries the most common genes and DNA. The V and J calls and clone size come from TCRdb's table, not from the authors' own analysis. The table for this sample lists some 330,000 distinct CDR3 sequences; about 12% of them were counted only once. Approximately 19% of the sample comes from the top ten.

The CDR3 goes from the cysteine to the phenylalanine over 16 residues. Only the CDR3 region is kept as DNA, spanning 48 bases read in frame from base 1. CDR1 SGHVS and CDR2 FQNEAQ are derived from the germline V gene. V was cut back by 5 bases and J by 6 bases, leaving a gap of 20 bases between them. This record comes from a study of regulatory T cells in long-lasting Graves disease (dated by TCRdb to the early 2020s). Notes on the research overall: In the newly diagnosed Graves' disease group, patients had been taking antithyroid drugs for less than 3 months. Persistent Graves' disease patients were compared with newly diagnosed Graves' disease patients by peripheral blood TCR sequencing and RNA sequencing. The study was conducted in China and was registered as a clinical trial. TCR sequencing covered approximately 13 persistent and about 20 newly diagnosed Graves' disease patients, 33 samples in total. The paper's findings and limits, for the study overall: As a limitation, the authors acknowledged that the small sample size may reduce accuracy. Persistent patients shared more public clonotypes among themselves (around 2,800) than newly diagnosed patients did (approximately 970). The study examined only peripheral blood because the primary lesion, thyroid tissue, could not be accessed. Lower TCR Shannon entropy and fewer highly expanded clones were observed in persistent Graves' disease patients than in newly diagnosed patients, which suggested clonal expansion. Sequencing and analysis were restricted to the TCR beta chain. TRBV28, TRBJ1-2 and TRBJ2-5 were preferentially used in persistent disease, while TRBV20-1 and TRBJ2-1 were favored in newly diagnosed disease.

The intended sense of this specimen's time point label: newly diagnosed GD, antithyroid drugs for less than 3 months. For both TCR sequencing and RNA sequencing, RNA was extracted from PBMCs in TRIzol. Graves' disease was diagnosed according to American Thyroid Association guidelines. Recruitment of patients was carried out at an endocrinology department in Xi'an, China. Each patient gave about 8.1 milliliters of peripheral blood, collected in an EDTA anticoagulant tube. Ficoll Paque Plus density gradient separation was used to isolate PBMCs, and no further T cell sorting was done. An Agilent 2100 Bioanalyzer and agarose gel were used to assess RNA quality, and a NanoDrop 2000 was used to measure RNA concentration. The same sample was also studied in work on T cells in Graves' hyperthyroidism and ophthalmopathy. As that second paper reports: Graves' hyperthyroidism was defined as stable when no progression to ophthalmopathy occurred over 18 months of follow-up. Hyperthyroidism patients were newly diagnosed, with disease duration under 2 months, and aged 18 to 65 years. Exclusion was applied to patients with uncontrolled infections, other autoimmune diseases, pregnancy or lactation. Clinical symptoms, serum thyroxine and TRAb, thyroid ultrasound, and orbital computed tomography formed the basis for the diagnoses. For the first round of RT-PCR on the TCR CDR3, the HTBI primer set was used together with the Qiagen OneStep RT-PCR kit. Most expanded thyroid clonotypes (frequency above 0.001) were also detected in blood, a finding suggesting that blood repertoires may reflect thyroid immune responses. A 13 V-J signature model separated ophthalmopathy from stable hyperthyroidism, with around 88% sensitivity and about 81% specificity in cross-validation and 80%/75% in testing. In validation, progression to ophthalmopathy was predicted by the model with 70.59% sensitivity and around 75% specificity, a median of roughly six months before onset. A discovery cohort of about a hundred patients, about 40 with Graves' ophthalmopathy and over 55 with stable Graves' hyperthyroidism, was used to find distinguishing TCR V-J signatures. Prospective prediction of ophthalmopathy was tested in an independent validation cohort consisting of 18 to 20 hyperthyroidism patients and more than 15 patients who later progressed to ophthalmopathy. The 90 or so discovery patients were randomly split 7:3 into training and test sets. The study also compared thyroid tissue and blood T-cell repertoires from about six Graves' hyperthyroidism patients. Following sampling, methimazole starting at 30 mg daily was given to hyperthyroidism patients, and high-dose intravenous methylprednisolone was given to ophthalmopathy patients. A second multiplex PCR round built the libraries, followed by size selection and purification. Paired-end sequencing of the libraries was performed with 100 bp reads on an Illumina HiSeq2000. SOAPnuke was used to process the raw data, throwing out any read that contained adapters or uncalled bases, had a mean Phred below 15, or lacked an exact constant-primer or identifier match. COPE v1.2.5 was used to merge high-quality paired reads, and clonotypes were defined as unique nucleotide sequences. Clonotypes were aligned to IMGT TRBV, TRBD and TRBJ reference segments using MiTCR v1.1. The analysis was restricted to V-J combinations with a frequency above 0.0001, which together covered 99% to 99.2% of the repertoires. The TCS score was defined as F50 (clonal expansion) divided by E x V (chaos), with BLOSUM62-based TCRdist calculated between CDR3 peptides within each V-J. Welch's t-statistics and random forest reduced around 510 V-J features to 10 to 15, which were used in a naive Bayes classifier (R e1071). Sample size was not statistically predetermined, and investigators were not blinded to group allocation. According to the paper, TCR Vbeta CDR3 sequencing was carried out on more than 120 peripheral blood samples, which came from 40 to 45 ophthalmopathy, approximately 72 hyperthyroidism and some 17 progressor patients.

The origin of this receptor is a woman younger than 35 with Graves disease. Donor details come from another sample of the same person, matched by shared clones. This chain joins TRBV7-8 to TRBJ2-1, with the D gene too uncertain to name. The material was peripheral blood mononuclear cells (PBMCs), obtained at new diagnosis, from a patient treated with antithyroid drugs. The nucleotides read TGTGCCAGCAGCCCCGTGGCCGGTTACAAGTTCAATGAGCAGTTCTTC. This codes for CASSPVAGYKFNEQFF.